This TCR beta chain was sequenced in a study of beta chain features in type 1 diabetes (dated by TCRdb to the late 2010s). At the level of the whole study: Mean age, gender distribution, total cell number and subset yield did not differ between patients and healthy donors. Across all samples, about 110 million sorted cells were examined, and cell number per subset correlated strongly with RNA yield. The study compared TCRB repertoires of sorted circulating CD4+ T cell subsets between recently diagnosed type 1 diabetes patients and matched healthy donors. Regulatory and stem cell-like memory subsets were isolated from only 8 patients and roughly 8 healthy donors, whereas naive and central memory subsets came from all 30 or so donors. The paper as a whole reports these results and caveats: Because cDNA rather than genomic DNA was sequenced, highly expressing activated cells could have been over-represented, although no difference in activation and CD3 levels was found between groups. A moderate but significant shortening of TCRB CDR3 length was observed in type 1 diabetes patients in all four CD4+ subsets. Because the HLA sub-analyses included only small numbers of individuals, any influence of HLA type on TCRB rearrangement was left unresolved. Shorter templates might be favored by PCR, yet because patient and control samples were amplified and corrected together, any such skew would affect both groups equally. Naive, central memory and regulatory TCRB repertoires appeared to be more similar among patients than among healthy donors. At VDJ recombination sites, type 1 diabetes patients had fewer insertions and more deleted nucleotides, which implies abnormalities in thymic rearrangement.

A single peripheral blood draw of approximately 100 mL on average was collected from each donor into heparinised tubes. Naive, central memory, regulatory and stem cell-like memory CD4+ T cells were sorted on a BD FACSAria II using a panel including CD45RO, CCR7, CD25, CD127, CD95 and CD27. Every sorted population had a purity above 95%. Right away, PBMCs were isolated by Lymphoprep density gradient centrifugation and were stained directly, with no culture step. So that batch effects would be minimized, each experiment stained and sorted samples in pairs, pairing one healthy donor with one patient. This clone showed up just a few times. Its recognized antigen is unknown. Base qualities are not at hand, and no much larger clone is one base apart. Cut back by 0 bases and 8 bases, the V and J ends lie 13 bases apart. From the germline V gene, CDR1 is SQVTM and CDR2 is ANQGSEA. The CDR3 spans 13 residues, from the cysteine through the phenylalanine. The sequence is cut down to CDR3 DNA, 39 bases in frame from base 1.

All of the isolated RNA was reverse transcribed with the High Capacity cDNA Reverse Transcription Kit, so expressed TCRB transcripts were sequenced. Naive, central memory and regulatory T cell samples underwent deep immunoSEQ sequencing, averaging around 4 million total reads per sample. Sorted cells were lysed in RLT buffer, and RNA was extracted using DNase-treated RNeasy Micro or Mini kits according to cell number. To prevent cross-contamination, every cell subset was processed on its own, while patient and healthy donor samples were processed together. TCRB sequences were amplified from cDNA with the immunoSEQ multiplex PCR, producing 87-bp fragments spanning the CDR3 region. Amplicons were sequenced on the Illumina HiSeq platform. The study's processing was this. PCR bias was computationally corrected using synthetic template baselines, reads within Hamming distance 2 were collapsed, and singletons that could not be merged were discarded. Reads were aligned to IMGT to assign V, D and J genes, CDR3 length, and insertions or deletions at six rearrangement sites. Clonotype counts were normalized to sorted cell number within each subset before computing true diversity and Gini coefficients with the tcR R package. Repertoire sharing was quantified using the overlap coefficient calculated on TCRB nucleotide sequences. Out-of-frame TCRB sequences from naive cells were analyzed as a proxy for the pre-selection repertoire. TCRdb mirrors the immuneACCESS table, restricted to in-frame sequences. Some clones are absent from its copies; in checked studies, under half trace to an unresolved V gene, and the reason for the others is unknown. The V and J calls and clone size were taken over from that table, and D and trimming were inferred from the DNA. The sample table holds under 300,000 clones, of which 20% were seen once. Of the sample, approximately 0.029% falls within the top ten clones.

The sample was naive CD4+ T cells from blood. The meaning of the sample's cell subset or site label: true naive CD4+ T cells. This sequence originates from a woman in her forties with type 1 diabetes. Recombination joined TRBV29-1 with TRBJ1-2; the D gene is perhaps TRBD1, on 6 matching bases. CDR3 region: CSVEEARQEGYTF. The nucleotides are TGCAGCGTTGAAGAGGCCCGACAGGAGGGCTACACCTTC.